By share, the clone carrying this T cell receptor beta chain ranks as medium-sized. Sequencing relied on a cDNA template that was reverse transcribed from extracted RNA. Measured with immunoSEQ multiplex PCR; TCRdb has only the in-frame clones, and not every one. Seen here are 150,000 to 200,000 clones, 55% to 65% observed once, and the top ten hold approximately 4.8%. This entry belongs to a study of CD8+ T cells in alopecia areata. The CDR3 has 16 residues. Germline-derived CDR1 and CDR2 are SGHAT and FQNNGV. Trimming removed 5 bases from V and 8 bases from J, with 22 bases in between. The TCR comes from a human donor in good health. The chain uses TRBV11-2 and TRBJ2-1; D is perhaps TRBD2 (6 bases). Sequenced: CD4+ T cells sorted from blood. CDR3 sequence (DNA): TGTGCCAGCAGCGCCCAGTCAAGCGGGCTTGTGGATGAGCAGTTCTTC. Protein: CASSAQSSGLVDEQFF.